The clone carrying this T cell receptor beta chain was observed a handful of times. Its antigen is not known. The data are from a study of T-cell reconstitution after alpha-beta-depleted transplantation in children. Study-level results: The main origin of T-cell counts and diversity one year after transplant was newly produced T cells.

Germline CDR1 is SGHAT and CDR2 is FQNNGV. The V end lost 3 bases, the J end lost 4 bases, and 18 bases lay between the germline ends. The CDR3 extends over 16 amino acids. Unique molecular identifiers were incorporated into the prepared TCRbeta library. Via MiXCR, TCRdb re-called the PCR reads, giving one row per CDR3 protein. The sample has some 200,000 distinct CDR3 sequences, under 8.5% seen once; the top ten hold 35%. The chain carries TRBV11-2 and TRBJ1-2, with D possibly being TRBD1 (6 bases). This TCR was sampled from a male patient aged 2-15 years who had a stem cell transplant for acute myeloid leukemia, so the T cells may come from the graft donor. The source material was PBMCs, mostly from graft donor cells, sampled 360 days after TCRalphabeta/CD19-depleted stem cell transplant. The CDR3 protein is CASSFPPQGRGYGYTF. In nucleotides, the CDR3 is TGTGCCAGCAGCTTCCCCCCACAGGGCCGGGGCTATGGCTACACCTTC.